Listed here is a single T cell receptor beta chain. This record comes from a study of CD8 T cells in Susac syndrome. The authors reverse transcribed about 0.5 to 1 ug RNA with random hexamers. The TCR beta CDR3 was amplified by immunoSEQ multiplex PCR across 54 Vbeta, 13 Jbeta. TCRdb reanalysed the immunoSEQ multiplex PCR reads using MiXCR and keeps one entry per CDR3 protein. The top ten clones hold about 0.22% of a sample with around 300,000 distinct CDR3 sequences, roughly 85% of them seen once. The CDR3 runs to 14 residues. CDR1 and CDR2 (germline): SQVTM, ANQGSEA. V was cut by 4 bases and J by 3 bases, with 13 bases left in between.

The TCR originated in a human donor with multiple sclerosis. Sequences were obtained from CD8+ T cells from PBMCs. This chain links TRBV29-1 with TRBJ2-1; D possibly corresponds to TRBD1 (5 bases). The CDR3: CSVVREGFYNEQFF. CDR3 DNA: TGCAGCGTTGTCAGGGAAGGGTTCTACAATGAGCAGTTCTTC.